The entry below gives a single T cell receptor beta chain sequence along with its context. Germline lookup yields CDR1 LNHDA and CDR2 SQIVND (reference sequence). V lost 7 bases and J lost 8; bases outside the gene matches: 32. This CDR3 has 21 amino acids. These data originate in a study of T cell changes during pregnancy in multiple sclerosis. Measured with immunoSEQ multiplex PCR; TCRdb has only the in-frame clones, and not every one. The data show approximately 60,000 clones, about 92% seen once. The sequences come from peripheral blood, collected in the second trimester of pregnancy. The sequence was collected from a female donor in good health, enrolled as a control in a pregnancy study. V and J are TRBV19 and TRBJ1-2; TRBD1 aligns across 9 bases. The CDR3 nucleotides are TGTGCCAGTACTCATATCATCCGGGACAGGGATAGGCTCTCCCGGCGGTACGGCTACACCTTC. Translation: CASTHIIRDRDRLSRRYGYTF. The whole variable domain, filled in from reference TRBV19 and TRBJ1-2, reads DGGITQSPKYLFRKEGQNVTLSCEQNLNHDAMYWYRQDPGQGLRLIYYSQIVNDFQKGDIAEGYSVSREKKESFPLTVTSAQKNPTAFYLCASTHIIRDRDRLSRRYGYTFGSGTRLTVV.